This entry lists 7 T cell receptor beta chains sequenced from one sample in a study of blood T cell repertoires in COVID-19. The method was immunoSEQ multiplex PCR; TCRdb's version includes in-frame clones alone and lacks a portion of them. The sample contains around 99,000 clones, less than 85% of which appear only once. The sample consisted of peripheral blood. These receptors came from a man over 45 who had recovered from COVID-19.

The CDR3 region is CASSFLRRRSSYEQYF. For the CDR3, the DNA is TGTGCCAGCAGCTTTCTAAGACGGAGAAGCTCCTACGAGCAGTACTTC. The rearrangement uses TRBV11-2 and TRBJ2-7; D is unclear. Germline-derived CDR1 and CDR2 are SGHAT and FQNNGV. Deletions cut 3 bases from V and 0 bases from J, with 15 bases between. The CDR3 has 16 amino acids.

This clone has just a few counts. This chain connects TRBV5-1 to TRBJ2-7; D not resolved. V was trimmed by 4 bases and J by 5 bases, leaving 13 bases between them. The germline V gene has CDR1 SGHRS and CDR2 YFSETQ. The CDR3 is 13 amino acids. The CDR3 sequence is CASSPRRFNEQYF. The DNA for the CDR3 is TGCGCCAGCAGCCCCCGGCGGTTTAACGAGCAGTACTTC.

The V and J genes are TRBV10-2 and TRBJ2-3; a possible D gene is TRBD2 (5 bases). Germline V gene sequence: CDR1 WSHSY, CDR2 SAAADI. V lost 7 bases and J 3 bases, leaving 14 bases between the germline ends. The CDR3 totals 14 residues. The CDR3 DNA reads TGCGCCAGCACCCATAGCGTGGGAACAGATACGCAGTATTTT. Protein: CASTHSVGTDTQYF.

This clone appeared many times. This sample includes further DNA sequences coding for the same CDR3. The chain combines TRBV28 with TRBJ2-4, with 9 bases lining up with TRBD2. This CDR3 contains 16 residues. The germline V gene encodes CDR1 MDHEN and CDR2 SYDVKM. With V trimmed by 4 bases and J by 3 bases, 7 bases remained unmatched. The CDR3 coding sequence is TGTGCCAGCAGTTCCTCAGCGGGAGGACACAAAAACATTCAGTACTTC. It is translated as CASSSSAGGHKNIQYF. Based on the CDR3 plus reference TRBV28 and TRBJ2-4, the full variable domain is DVKVTQSSRYLVKRTGEKVFLECVQDMDHENMFWYRQDPGLGLRLIYFSYDVKMKEKGDIPEGYSVSREKKERFSLILESASTNQTSMYLCASSSSAGGHKNIQYFGAGTRLSVL.

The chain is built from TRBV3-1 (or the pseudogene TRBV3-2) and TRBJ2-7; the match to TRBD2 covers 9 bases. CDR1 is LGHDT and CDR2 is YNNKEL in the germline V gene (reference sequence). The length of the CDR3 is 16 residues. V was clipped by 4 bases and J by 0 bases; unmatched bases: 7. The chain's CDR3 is CASSRRLAGPSYEQYF. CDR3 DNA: TGTGCCAGCAGCCGCCGGCTAGCGGGGCCCTCCTACGAGCAGTACTTC.

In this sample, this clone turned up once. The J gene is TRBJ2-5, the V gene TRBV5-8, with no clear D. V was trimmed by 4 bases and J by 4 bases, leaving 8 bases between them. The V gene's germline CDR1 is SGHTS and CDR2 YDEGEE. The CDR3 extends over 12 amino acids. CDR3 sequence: CASSPRRETQYF. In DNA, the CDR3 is TGTGCCAGCAGCCCGAGGAGAGAGACCCAGTACTTC.

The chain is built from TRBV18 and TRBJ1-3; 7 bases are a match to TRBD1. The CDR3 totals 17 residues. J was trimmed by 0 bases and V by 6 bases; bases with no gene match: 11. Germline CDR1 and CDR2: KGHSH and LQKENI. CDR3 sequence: CASSGQTGANSGNTIYF. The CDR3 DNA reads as TGTGCCAGCTCCGGACAAACAGGGGCCAACTCTGGAAACACCATATATTTT.